These 7 T cell receptor beta chains were sequenced from one sample in a study of response to subunit inactivated influenza vaccine. TCRdb reprocessed the RT-PCR reads with MiXCR, giving one entry per CDR3 protein. The data contain about 570,000 distinct CDR3 sequences, around 10% of them singletons. These same records also appear under a second study, on T cells expressing NK-cell markers. In that study: Generation of TCR beta cDNA was performed by 5'RACE template switching incorporating UMIs.

The sample was PBMCs from blood, taken on the day of vaccination. The receptors here all came from a man aged 50-60 years who received an inactivated influenza vaccine.

This chain links TRBV14 with TRBJ2-1; D uncertain. Germline values: CDR1 SGHDN, CDR2 FVKESK. V was pared by 4 bases and J by 9 bases, with 13 bases between. The length of the CDR3 is 13 residues. The CDR3 is CASSPHEDGEQFF. For the CDR3, the DNA is TGTGCCAGCAGCCCGCATGAGGATGGTGAGCAGTTCTTC.

This clonotype was seen a handful of times. The gene calls are TRBV5-1 and TRBJ2-3; D unresolved. CDR3 size: 15 residues. Per germline, CDR1 SGHRS and CDR2 YFSETQ. The germline V and J ends were trimmed by 2 bases and 4 bases, with 14 bases remaining between them. For the CDR3, the DNA is TGCGCCAGCAGCTTAAGCGAGCCCCTCCCAGATACGCAGTATTTT. This gives the protein CASSLSEPLPDTQYF.

The chain combines TRBV20-1 with TRBJ2-1; TRBD2 matches 9 bases. Trimming cost V 3 bases and J 12 bases; bases outside gene matches: 6. The germline CDR1 and CDR2 sequences are DFQATT and SNEGSKA (reference sequence). The CDR3 consists of 12 residues. Here the CDR3 reads CSASLAGEGQFF. DNA for the CDR3: TGCAGTGCTAGCTTAGCGGGAGAGGGGCAGTTCTTC.

The chain is built from TRBV4-3 and TRBJ1-4, with D perhaps TRBD1 (5 bases). The CDR3 runs 14 residues. V lost 0 bases and J lost 7, with 9 bases in between. The germline CDR1 and CDR2 sequences are LGHNA and YSLEER. Here the CDR3 reads CASSQDGGIEKLFF. The DNA for the CDR3 is TGCGCCAGCAGCCAAGATGGGGGGATTGAAAAACTGTTTTTT.

This clonotype was recorded many times. The chain carries TRBV6-1 and TRBJ2-7; 8 bases are a match to TRBD1. Per the germline V gene, CDR1 is MNHNS and CDR2 is SASEGT. Trimming took 5 bases from V and 4 from J; bases not matched to a gene: 10. CDR3 length: 15 residues. The CDR3 protein is CASSPGQGNFYEQYF. DNA of the CDR3: TGTGCCAGCAGTCCAGGACAGGGTAATTTTTACGAGCAGTACTTC.

This clonotype was seen a few times. The V call is TRBV5-1, the J call TRBJ1-2; D is ambiguous. The CDR3 length is 13 residues. CDR1 and CDR2 (germline): SGHRS, YFSETQ. Deletions cut 0 bases from V and 4 bases from J, with 7 bases between. CDR3 region: CASSLGEVYGYTF. CDR3 sequence (DNA): TGCGCCAGCAGCTTGGGGGAGGTCTATGGCTACACCTTC.

The chain is built from TRBV29-1 and TRBJ2-7, with D maybe TRBD1 (6 bases). V dropped 5 bases and J dropped 3 bases, with 17 bases sitting between them. Germline lookup yields CDR1 SQVTM and CDR2 ANQGSEA. This CDR3 has 14 residues. The DNA for the CDR3 is TGCAGCGTTCGAAGGGACACCCATTTCTACGAGCAGTACTTC. Residues: CSVRRDTHFYEQYF.